Listed below are T cell receptor beta chains from one sample, sequenced in a study of blood T cell repertoires in COVID-19. The table came from immunoSEQ multiplex PCR; TCRdb's copy has only in-frame clones and leaves some out. The table records 200,000 to 250,000 clones, 89% of them present only once. Sequencing was done on a sample of peripheral blood. The source of these receptors is a middle-aged woman with acute or convalescent COVID-19. Both conserved end residues are part of each CDR3. The D gene is left open where the match is weak. Clone sizes are given selectively: once, few, many, or a class where the clone is expanded.

cdr3_nt: TGCGCCTCCGCCGGACAGGGTTTAAACTATGGCTACACCTTC
cdr3_aa: CASAGQGLNYGYTF
clone_size: -
d_call: TRBD1
v_call: TRBV4-1
j_call: TRBJ1-2

cdr3_nt: TGTGCCAGCGGTTATAGTCACACTGAAGCTTTCTTT
cdr3_aa: CASGYSHTEAFF
clone_size: -
d_call: -
v_call: TRBV27
j_call: TRBJ1-1

cdr3_nt: TGTGCCAGCCTCCGGCCCCAGGGGGGCACTAATGAAAAACTGTTTTTT
cdr3_aa: CASLRPQGGTNEKLFF
clone_size: -
d_call: TRBD1
v_call: TRBV2
j_call: TRBJ1-4

cdr3_nt: TGTGCCAGCAGCCCATCTCCTGGACTCAACTCTGGGGCCAACGTCCTGACTTTC
cdr3_aa: CASSPSPGLNSGANVLTF
clone_size: few
d_call: -
v_call: TRBV7-6
j_call: TRBJ2-6

cdr3_nt: TGTGCCAGCGCGAGACAGGGAGGCGGGGAGCTGTTTTTT
cdr3_aa: CASARQGGGELFF
clone_size: -
d_call: -
v_call: TRBV2
j_call: TRBJ2-2

cdr3_nt: TGTGCCAGCAGCTTAGCGCAGGGGGGATCCGGGGAGCTGTTTTTT
cdr3_aa: CASSLAQGGSGELFF
clone_size: -
d_call: -
v_call: TRBV7-7
j_call: TRBJ2-2

cdr3_nt: TGTGCCAGCATGAGGGTTGGGAACTATGGCTACACCTTC
cdr3_aa: CASMRVGNYGYTF
clone_size: few
d_call: -
v_call: TRBV12-3/TRBV12-4
j_call: TRBJ1-2

cdr3_nt: TGTGCCAGCAGGGGGGGGTCTGAAGCTTTCTTT
cdr3_aa: CASRGGSEAFF
clone_size: -
d_call: -
v_call: TRBV7-2
j_call: TRBJ1-1

cdr3_nt: TGTGCCAGCAGCCCGGACAGGGGGCACACTGAAGCTTTCTTT
cdr3_aa: CASSPDRGHTEAFF
clone_size: once
d_call: TRBD1
v_call: TRBV7-8
j_call: TRBJ1-1

cdr3_nt: TGTGCCAGCAGTGACTCTCCAGGCAGGGGTTCACCCCTCCACTTT
cdr3_aa: CASSDSPGRGSPLHF
clone_size: few
d_call: -
v_call: TRBV6-4
j_call: TRBJ1-6

cdr3_nt: TGCGCCAGCAGCAAGAGGGGCAGGGGCTCAGTCTTGAACACTGAAGCTTTCTTT
cdr3_aa: CASSKRGRGSVLNTEAFF
clone_size: -
d_call: -
v_call: TRBV5-1
j_call: TRBJ1-1

cdr3_nt: TGTGCCAGCAGCGTAGATCTCACCGGGGAGCTGTTTTTT
cdr3_aa: CASSVDLTGELFF
clone_size: -
d_call: -
v_call: TRBV9
j_call: TRBJ2-2

cdr3_nt: TGTGCCAGCAGCGGACAGAATCCCTACAATGAGCAGTTCTTC
cdr3_aa: CASSGQNPYNEQFF
clone_size: -
d_call: -
v_call: TRBV9
j_call: TRBJ2-1

cdr3_nt: TGTGCCAGCAGCGCGACGACAAGTCAGCCCCAGCATTTT
cdr3_aa: CASSATTSQPQHF
clone_size: -
d_call: -
v_call: TRBV9
j_call: TRBJ1-5

cdr3_nt: TGTGCCAGCAGCTTCTCGGGACAGGGAGCGAACACTGAAGCTTTCTTT
cdr3_aa: CASSFSGQGANTEAFF
clone_size: -
d_call: TRBD1
v_call: TRBV5-5
j_call: TRBJ1-1

cdr3_nt: TGTGCCAGCAGCGTGGACAGGGGCGTTAATGAAAAACTGTTTTTT
cdr3_aa: CASSVDRGVNEKLFF
clone_size: -
d_call: TRBD1
v_call: TRBV7-6
j_call: TRBJ1-4

cdr3_nt: TGTGCCAGCAGTTTACCCCCAGGACTAGCGGGGGTGTCAGATACGCAGTATTTT
cdr3_aa: CASSLPPGLAGVSDTQYF
clone_size: -
d_call: TRBD2
v_call: TRBV28
j_call: TRBJ2-3

cdr3_nt: TGTGCCAGCAGTTACTCGAACCGGGACATCTATGAAGCTTTCTTT
cdr3_aa: CASSYSNRDIYEAFF
clone_size: -
d_call: -
v_call: TRBV6-5
j_call: TRBJ1-1

cdr3_nt: TGTGCCAGCAGCTTAGAGGACAGGAGAGATGGCTACACCTTC
cdr3_aa: CASSLEDRRDGYTF
clone_size: -
d_call: TRBD1
v_call: TRBV7-8
j_call: TRBJ1-2

cdr3_nt: TGCGCCAGCAGCTTGGATGGGCGGGGAGGGGAAAAACTGTTTTTT
cdr3_aa: CASSLDGRGGEKLFF
clone_size: -
d_call: -
v_call: TRBV5-1
j_call: TRBJ1-4

cdr3_nt: TGTGCCAGCAGTAGAGGGGGGGAGGGCGGCTACACCTTC
cdr3_aa: CASSRGGEGGYTF
clone_size: -
d_call: -
v_call: TRBV2
j_call: TRBJ1-2

cdr3_nt: TGTGCCAGTTTAGCCGGGTCGGGCTATGGCTACACCTTC
cdr3_aa: CASLAGSGYGYTF
clone_size: -
d_call: -
v_call: TRBV12-3/TRBV12-4
j_call: TRBJ1-2

cdr3_nt: TGCAGCGTTCAGCTCGACAGAATATATGGCTACACCTTC
cdr3_aa: CSVQLDRIYGYTF
clone_size: -
d_call: -
v_call: TRBV29-1
j_call: TRBJ1-2

cdr3_nt: TGTGCCACCAGTGGCCCTCGGGAGGGGACTACAGATACGCAGTATTTT
cdr3_aa: CATSGPREGTTDTQYF
clone_size: -
d_call: TRBD2
v_call: TRBV24-1
j_call: TRBJ2-3

cdr3_nt: TGTGCCAGCAGCCCCGGACAGAGCAATCAGCCCCAGCATTTT
cdr3_aa: CASSPGQSNQPQHF
clone_size: -
d_call: -
v_call: TRBV6-5
j_call: TRBJ1-5

cdr3_nt: TGCAGCGTTGAACAGGGCCCGGGGGGGGACACTGAAGCTTTCTTT
cdr3_aa: CSVEQGPGGDTEAFF
clone_size: -
d_call: -
v_call: TRBV29-1
j_call: TRBJ1-1

cdr3_nt: TGTGCCAGCAGCGTAGAAGGGAGAAACACTGAAGCTTTCTTT
cdr3_aa: CASSVEGRNTEAFF
clone_size: -
d_call: -
v_call: TRBV9
j_call: TRBJ1-1

cdr3_nt: TGTGCCAGCAGCTTAACCCGGACAGGGGCCATCTCTGGGGCCAACGTCCTGACTTTC
cdr3_aa: CASSLTRTGAISGANVLTF
clone_size: -
d_call: TRBD1
v_call: TRBV11-2
j_call: TRBJ2-6

cdr3_nt: TGTGCCAGCTCACCTTGGGACTCACGAGGGGAAAAACTGTTTTTT
cdr3_aa: CASSPWDSRGEKLFF
clone_size: few
d_call: -
v_call: TRBV18
j_call: TRBJ1-4

cdr3_nt: TGTGCCAGCAGGGGCCCTCAGCTCACCGGGGAGCTGTTTTTT
cdr3_aa: CASRGPQLTGELFF
clone_size: -
d_call: -
v_call: TRBV2
j_call: TRBJ2-2

cdr3_nt: TGTGCCAGTAGTACCAAGAGGACAGACTGGCAGCGTACTGAAGTACCCCTCCACTTT
cdr3_aa: CASSTKRTDWQRTEVPLHF
clone_size: few
d_call: -
v_call: TRBV19
j_call: TRBJ1-6

cdr3_nt: TGTGCCAGCACTACCTCTGGCGTCCGCGGCACTGAAGCTTTCTTT
cdr3_aa: CASTTSGVRGTEAFF
clone_size: -
d_call: -
v_call: TRBV3-1/TRBV3-2
j_call: TRBJ1-1

cdr3_nt: TGTGCCATCCAACGACGGGGGGCCAATGAGCAGTTCTTC
cdr3_aa: CAIQRRGANEQFF
clone_size: -
d_call: -
v_call: TRBV10-3
j_call: TRBJ2-1

cdr3_nt: TGTGCCAGCAGTCCGAGGACAGGGGTCTATGGCTACACCTTC
cdr3_aa: CASSPRTGVYGYTF
clone_size: once
d_call: TRBD1
v_call: TRBV6-5
j_call: TRBJ1-2

cdr3_nt: TGTGCCAGCAGCCAAGTCAGTGGTCAGCCCCAGCATTTT
cdr3_aa: CASSQVSGQPQHF
clone_size: few
d_call: -
v_call: TRBV3-1/TRBV3-2
j_call: TRBJ1-5

cdr3_nt: TGTGCCAGCAGCTCCGGACTCTGGGGCTACACCTTC
cdr3_aa: CASSSGLWGYTF
clone_size: -
d_call: -
v_call: TRBV7-2
j_call: TRBJ1-2

cdr3_nt: TGTGCCAGCAGCGCCGAGGGGACTAGCTGGAGCACAGATACGCAGTATTTT
cdr3_aa: CASSAEGTSWSTDTQYF
clone_size: -
d_call: TRBD2
v_call: TRBV9
j_call: TRBJ2-3

cdr3_nt: TGCGCCAGCAGCTTGGTCAGGGGGCTGCGCACTGAAGCTTTCTTT
cdr3_aa: CASSLVRGLRTEAFF
clone_size: once
d_call: TRBD1
v_call: TRBV5-1
j_call: TRBJ1-1

cdr3_nt: TGCAGCGTCGATGGGACAGGCTTCCCACTTCAGAACACTGAAGCTTTCTTT
cdr3_aa: CSVDGTGFPLQNTEAFF
clone_size: -
d_call: TRBD1
v_call: TRBV29-1
j_call: TRBJ1-1

cdr3_nt: TGTGCCAGTTGGGGGGAAAGTGGGGAACCACGAAGCACAGATACGCAGTATTTT
cdr3_aa: CASWGESGEPRSTDTQYF
clone_size: -
d_call: -
v_call: TRBV5-4
j_call: TRBJ2-3

cdr3_nt: TGTGCCACTGAGCGGGGGGGGACAGATACGCAGTATTTT
cdr3_aa: CATERGGTDTQYF
clone_size: -
d_call: TRBD2
v_call: TRBV6-5
j_call: TRBJ2-3

cdr3_nt: TGCGCCAGCAGCTTGGAGCAGGGGCTCGACAATGAGCAGTTCTTC
cdr3_aa: CASSLEQGLDNEQFF
clone_size: -
d_call: -
v_call: TRBV5-1
j_call: TRBJ2-1

cdr3_nt: TGTGCCAGCAGCTTTTGGCAGCCCGGGGGGGATTATGGCTACACCTTC
cdr3_aa: CASSFWQPGGDYGYTF
clone_size: -
d_call: -
v_call: TRBV13
j_call: TRBJ1-2

cdr3_nt: TGCGCCAGCAGTCAATCGAGGTGGGACAGGGATGTAAGGGGGAACACCGGGGAGCTGTTTTTT
cdr3_aa: CASSQSRWDRDVRGNTGELFF
clone_size: -
d_call: TRBD1
v_call: TRBV23-1
j_call: TRBJ2-2